Listed below are T cell receptor beta chains from one sample, sequenced in a study of T cells after yellow fever vaccination. TCRdb itself ran the 5' RACE reads through MiXCR, one entry per CDR3 protein. The table records under 300,000 distinct CDR3 sequences, 6.9% of them present only once. Here the sequenced sample was CD4+ T cells sorted from PBMCs, taken 15 days after the yellow fever booster vaccination. The receptors were gathered from a young man who received the YFV17D yellow fever vaccine. CDR3s include the opening cysteine and the closing phenylalanine or tryptophan. A D gene is named only where the DNA matches it firmly. Not every row has a clone size; where given, it reads once, few, many or a size class.

abundance: many; j_gene: TRBJ1-1; len: 15; v_gene: TRBV12-3/TRBV12-4; d_gene: -; CDR3nt: TGTGCCAGCAGTTTACCGGACAGACAAGACACTGAAGCTTTCTTT; CDR3aa: CASSLPDRQDTEAFF
abundance: many; j_gene: TRBJ2-1; len: 16; v_gene: TRBV7-2; d_gene: -; CDR3nt: TGTGCCAGCAGCTTGGAAGCAAGAACGTACTACAATGAGCAGTTCTTC; CDR3aa: CASSLEARTYYNEQFF
abundance: many; j_gene: TRBJ2-5; len: 15; v_gene: TRBV11-2; d_gene: TRBD2; CDR3nt: TGTGCCAGCAGTAAGACTAGCGGGAGAGCAGAGACCCAGTACTTC; CDR3aa: CASSKTSGRAETQYF
abundance: many; j_gene: TRBJ1-1; len: 13; v_gene: TRBV7-2; d_gene: -; CDR3nt: TGTGCCAGCAGCATAGACAGGAACACTGAAGCTTTCTTT; CDR3aa: CASSIDRNTEAFF
abundance: -; j_gene: TRBJ2-5; len: 14; v_gene: TRBV7-2; d_gene: -; CDR3nt: TGTGCCAGCAGCAAGAACAGGGGAGGGGAGACCCAGTACTTC; CDR3aa: CASSKNRGGETQYF
abundance: few; j_gene: TRBJ2-2; len: 16; v_gene: TRBV5-5; d_gene: TRBD1; CDR3nt: TGTGCCAGCAGCCCCCGGGACAGGGTAGTATCCGGGGAGCTGTTTTTT; CDR3aa: CASSPRDRVVSGELFF
abundance: few; j_gene: TRBJ2-1; len: 13; v_gene: TRBV6-2/TRBV6-3; d_gene: -; CDR3nt: TGTGCCAGCAGTTACCGGTGGCTCAATGAGCAGTTCTTC; CDR3aa: CASSYRWLNEQFF
abundance: -; j_gene: TRBJ1-5; len: 16; v_gene: TRBV20-1; d_gene: TRBD1; CDR3nt: TGCAGTGCCGCTGGACAGGGCGAGCGGAGCAATCAGCCCCAGCATTTT; CDR3aa: CSAAGQGERSNQPQHF
abundance: -; j_gene: TRBJ1-5; len: 14; v_gene: TRBV7-9; d_gene: TRBD1; CDR3nt: TGTGCCAGGGGTACCGGGACAGTCAATCAGCCCCAGCATTTT; CDR3aa: CARGTGTVNQPQHF
abundance: -; j_gene: TRBJ2-4; len: 11; v_gene: TRBV6-4; d_gene: -; CDR3nt: TGTGCCAGCATTCTGAAGGGACCTCAGTACTTC; CDR3aa: CASILKGPQYF
abundance: -; j_gene: TRBJ2-1; len: 14; v_gene: TRBV5-1; d_gene: -; CDR3nt: TGCGCCAGCAGCTTGACCGGGATCTACAATGAGCAGTTCTTC; CDR3aa: CASSLTGIYNEQFF
abundance: many; j_gene: TRBJ2-7; len: 13; v_gene: TRBV14; d_gene: -; CDR3nt: TGTGCCAGCAGCCACGGGGCGCTCGGCGAGCAGTACTTC; CDR3aa: CASSHGALGEQYF
abundance: -; j_gene: TRBJ1-3; len: 16; v_gene: TRBV12-3/TRBV12-4; d_gene: TRBD1; CDR3nt: TGTGCCAGCAGTTTAGCTGGGACAGATAGGAGAAACACCATATATTTT; CDR3aa: CASSLAGTDRRNTIYF
abundance: few; j_gene: TRBJ2-1; len: 10; v_gene: TRBV20-1; d_gene: -; CDR3nt: TGCAGTGTTACACAGAATGAGCAGTTCTTC; CDR3aa: CSVTQNEQFF